The entry below describes one T cell receptor beta chain. Diagnoses were established using clinical symptoms, serum thyroxine and TRAb, thyroid ultrasound and orbital computed tomography. The data belong to a study of T cells in Graves' hyperthyroidism and ophthalmopathy. Germline V lookup: CDR1 MDHEN, CDR2 SYDVKM. V lost 8 bases, J lost 2 bases, and 18 bases lay in between. This CDR3 is built from 16 residues. TCR beta CDR3 regions were amplified from RNA. First-round RT-PCR with HTBI primers amplified the TCR CDR3 region. TCRdb redid the calling of the multiplex PCR reads with MiXCR, one entry per CDR3 protein. This sample has about 150,000 distinct CDR3 sequences, with approximately 24% found just once.

V gene TRBV28 combines with J gene TRBJ2-2; perhaps TRBD1 as D (6 bases). The sample was blood. This receptor was obtained from a woman aged 45 to 65 with Graves' hyperthyroidism that later progressed to Graves' ophthalmopathy. The DNA for the CDR3 is TGTGCCAGCTCCTCCTATCGACAGGCCAACACCGGGGAGCTGTTTTTT. Its translation: CASSSYRQANTGELFF. The full variable domain, with the rest looked up from reference TRBV28 and TRBJ2-2, is DVKVTQSSRYLVKRTGEKVFLECVQDMDHENMFWYRQDPGLGLRLIYFSYDVKMKEKGDIPEGYSVSREKKERFSLILESASTNQTSMYLCASSSYRQANTGELFFGEGSRLTVL.